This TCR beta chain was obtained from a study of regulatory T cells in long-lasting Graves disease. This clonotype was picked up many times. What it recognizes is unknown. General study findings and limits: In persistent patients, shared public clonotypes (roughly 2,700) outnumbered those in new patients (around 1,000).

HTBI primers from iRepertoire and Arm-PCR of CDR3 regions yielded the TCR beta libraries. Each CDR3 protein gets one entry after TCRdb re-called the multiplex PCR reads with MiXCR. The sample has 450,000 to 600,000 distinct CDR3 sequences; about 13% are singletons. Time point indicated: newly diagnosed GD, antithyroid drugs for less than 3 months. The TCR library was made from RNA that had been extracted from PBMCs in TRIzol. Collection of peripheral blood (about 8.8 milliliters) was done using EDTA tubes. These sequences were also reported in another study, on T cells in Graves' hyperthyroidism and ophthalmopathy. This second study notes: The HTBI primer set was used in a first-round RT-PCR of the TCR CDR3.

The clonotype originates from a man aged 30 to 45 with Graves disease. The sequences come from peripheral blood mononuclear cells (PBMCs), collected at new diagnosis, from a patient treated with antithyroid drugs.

CDR3 sequence: CASSYRDSHTDTQYF. The CDR3, as DNA: TGCGCCAGCAGCTACCGGGACTCCCACACAGATACGCAGTATTTT. This chain connects TRBV5-1 to TRBJ2-3, with a possible D match to TRBD2 (6 bases). Trimming took off 3 bases at V and 2 bases at J, with 13 bases between the two ends. The CDR3 spans 15 residues. CDR1 and CDR2 (germline): SGHRS, YFSETQ.